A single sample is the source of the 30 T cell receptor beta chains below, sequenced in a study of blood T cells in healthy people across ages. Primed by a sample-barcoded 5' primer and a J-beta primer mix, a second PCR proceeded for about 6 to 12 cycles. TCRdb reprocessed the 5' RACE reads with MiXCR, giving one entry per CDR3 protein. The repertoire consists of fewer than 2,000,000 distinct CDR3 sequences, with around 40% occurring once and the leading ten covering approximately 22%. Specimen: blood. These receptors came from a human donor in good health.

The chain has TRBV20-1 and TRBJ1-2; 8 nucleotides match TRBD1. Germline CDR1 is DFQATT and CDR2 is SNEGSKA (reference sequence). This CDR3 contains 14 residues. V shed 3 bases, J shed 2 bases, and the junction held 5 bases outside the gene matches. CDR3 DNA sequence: TGCAGTGCTAGCACGGGACAGGCGAACTATGGCTACACCTTC. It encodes CSASTGQANYGYTF.

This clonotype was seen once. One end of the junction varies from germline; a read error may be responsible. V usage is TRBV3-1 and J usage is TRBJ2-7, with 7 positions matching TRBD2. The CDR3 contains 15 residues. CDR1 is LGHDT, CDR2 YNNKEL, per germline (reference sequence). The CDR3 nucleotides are TGTGCCAGCAGCCGCCCCTGGCGGGGGAGGTACGAGCGGTACTTC. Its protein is CASSRPWRGRYERYF.

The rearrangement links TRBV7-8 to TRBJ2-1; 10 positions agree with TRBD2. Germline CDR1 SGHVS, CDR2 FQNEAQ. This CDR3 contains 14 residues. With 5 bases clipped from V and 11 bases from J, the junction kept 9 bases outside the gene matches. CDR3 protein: CASSPGGLAEKQFF. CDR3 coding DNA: TGTGCCAGCAGCCCAGGCGGACTAGCGGAGAAGCAGTTCTTC.

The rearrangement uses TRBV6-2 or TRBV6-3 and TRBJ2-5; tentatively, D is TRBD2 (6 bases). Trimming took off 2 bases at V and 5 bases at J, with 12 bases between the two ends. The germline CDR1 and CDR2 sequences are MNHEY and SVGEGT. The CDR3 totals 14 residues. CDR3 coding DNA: TGTGCCAGCAGTTACGACGGGGGTCAGGAGACCCAGTACTTC. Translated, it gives CASSYDGGQETQYF.

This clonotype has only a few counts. Here the CDR3 reads CASSVVGTDGNYEQYF. The CDR3 bases are TGTGCCAGCAGCGTAGTGGGGACAGACGGTAACTACGAGCAGTACTTC. The J gene is TRBJ2-7, the V gene TRBV7-2; 7 positions match TRBD1. Trimming took 5 bases from V and 3 from J; bases not matched to a gene: 13. Per germline, CDR1 SGHTA and CDR2 FQGNSA. CDR3 length equals 16 residues.

The CDR3 sequence: CSVSLADTQYF. The CDR3 nucleotides read TGCAGCGTATCCCTCGCAGATACGCAGTATTTT. The rearrangement joins TRBV29-1 to TRBJ2-3, with D uncertain. The ends were cut back, 6 bases at V and 4 bases at J, with 8 bases in the middle. Germline V CDR1 and CDR2: SQVTM, ANQGSEA. This CDR3 spans 11 amino acids.

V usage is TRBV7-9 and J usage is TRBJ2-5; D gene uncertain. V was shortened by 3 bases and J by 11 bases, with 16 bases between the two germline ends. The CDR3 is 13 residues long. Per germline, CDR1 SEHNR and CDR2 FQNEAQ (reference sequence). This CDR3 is CASSLVDPNHQYF. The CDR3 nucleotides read TGTGCCAGCAGCTTGGTTGACCCCAATCATCAGTACTTC.

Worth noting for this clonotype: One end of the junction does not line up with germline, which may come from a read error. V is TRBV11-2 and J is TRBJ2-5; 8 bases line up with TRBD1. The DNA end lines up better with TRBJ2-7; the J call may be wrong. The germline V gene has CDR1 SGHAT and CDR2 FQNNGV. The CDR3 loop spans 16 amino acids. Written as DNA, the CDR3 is TGTGCCGGCAGCTTAGATCGGGTGACAGGGGAGGACGAGCAGTACTTC. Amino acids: CAGSLDRVTGEDEQYF.

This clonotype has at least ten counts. CDR3 loop: CATSKASMANNEQFF. CDR3 DNA sequence: TGTGCCACCAGCAAGGCTTCGATGGCTAACAATGAGCAGTTCTTC. The chain employs TRBV15 and TRBJ2-1; D ambiguous. V shed 4 bases and J shed 5 bases, with 15 bases lying between them. Germline CDR1 is LNHNV and CDR2 is YYDKDF (reference sequence). The length of the CDR3 is 15 residues.

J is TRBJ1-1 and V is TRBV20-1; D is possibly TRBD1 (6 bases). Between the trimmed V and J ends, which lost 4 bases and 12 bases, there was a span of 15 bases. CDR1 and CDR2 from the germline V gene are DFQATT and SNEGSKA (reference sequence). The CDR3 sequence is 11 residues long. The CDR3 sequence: CSAIPTGPTFF. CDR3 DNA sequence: TGCAGTGCTATACCCACAGGGCCCACTTTCTTT.

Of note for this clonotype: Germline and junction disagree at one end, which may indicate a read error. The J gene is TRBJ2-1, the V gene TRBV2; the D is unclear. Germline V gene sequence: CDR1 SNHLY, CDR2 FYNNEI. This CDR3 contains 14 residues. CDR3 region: CASSEDNYQNEQFF. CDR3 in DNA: TGCGCCAGCAGTGAAGATAACTACCAAAATGAGCAGTTCTTC.

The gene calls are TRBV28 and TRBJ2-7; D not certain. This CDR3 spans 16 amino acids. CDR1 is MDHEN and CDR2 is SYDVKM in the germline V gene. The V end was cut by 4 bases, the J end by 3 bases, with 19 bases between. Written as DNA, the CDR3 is TGTGCCAGCAGTTACCAGGACCCGGGCGTTATCTACGAGCAGTACTTC. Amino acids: CASSYQDPGVIYEQYF.

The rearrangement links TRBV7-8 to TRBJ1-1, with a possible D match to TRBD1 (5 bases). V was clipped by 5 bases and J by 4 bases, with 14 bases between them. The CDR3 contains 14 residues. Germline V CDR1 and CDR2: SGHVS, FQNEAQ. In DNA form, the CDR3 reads TGTGCCAGCAGCGGCGGGACGATCGGCACTGAAGCTTTCTTT. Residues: CASSGGTIGTEAFF. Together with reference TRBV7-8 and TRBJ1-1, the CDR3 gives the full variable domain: GAGVSQSPRYKVAKRGQDVALRCDPISGHVSLFWYQQALGQGPEFLTYFQNEAQLDKSGLPSDRFFAERPEGSVSTLKIQRTQQEDSAVYLCASSGGTIGTEAFFGQGTRLTVV.

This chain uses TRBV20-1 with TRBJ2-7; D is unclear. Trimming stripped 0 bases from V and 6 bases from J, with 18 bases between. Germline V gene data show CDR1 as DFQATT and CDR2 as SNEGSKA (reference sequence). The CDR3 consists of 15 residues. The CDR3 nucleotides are TGCAGTGCTAGAGATTCGACCCGCTTGGGAACCGAGCAGTACTTC. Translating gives CSARDSTRLGTEQYF.

This CDR3 is CASLTPTGTGQGYTF. CDR3 in DNA: TGTGCCAGCCTAACCCCGACCGGGACAGGGCAGGGCTACACCTTC. The J gene is TRBJ1-2, the V gene TRBV2, with 9 bases lining up with TRBD1. V lost 8 bases, J lost 8 bases, and 15 bases stayed unmatched. The germline gives CDR1 SNHLY, CDR2 FYNNEI. This CDR3 contains 15 residues.

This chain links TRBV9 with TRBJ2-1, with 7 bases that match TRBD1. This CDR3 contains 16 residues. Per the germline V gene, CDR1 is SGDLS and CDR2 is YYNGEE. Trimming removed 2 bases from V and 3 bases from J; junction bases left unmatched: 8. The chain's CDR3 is CASSVTTGPNYNEQFF. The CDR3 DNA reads TGTGCCAGCAGCGTGACGACAGGGCCGAACTACAATGAGCAGTTCTTC.

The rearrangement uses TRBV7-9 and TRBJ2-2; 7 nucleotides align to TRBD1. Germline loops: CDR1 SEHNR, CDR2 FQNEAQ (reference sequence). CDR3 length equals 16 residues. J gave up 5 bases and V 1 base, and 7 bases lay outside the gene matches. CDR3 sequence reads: CASSLGRQGETGELFF. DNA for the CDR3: TGTGCCAGCAGCTTAGGGAGACAGGGTGAAACCGGGGAGCTGTTTTTT.

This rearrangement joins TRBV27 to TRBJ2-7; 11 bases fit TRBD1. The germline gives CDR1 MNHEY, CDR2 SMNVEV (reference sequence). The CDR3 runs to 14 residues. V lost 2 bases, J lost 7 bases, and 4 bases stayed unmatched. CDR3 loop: CASSLRTGGIEQYF. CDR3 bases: TGTGCCAGCAGTTTAAGGACAGGGGGCATTGAGCAGTACTTC.

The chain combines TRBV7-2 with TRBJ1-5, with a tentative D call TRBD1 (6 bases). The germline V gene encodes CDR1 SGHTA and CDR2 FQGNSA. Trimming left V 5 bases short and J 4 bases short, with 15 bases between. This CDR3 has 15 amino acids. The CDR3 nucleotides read TGTGCCAGCAGCCTAGAGAGGGGGGGAAATCAGCCCCAGCATTTT. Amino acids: CASSLERGGNQPQHF.

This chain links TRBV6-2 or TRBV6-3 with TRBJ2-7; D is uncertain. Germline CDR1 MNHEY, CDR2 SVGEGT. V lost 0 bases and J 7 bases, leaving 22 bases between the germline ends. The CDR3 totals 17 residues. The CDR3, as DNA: TGTGCCAGCAGTTACTCGTGGAGACCAGTCTCCTACAATGAGCAGTACTTC. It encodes CASSYSWRPVSYNEQYF.

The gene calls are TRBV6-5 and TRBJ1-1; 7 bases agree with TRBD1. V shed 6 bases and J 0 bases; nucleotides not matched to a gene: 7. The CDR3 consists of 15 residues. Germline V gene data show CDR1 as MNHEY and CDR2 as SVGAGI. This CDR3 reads CASRSLTGVNTEAFF. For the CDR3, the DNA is TGTGCCAGCAGGTCGTTAACAGGGGTGAACACTGAAGCTTTCTTT.

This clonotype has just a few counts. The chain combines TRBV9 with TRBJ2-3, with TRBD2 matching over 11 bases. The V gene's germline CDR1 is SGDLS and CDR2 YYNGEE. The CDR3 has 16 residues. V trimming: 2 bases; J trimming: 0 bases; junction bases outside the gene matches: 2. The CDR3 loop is CASSVIAGGSTDTQYF. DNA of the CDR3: TGTGCCAGCAGCGTCATAGCGGGGGGGAGCACAGATACGCAGTATTTT.

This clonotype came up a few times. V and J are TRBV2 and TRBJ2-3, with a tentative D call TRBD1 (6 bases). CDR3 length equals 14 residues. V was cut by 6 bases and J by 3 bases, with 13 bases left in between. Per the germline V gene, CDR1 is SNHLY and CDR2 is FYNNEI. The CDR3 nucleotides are TGTGCCAGCAGAACCAGGGGTATGACAGATACGCAGTATTTT. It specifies CASRTRGMTDTQYF.

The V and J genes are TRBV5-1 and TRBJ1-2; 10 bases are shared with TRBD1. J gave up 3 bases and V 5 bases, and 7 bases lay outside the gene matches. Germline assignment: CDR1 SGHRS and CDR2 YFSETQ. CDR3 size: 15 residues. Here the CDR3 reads CASRSPGTGDYGYTF. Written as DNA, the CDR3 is TGCGCCAGCAGGTCCCCCGGGACAGGGGACTATGGCTACACCTTC. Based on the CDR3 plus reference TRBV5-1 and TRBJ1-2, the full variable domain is KAGVTQTPRYLIKTRGQQVTLSCSPISGHRSVSWYQQTPGQGLQFLFEYFSETQRNKGNFPGRFSGRQFSNSRSEMNVSTLELGDSALYLCASRSPGTGDYGYTFGSGTRLTVV.

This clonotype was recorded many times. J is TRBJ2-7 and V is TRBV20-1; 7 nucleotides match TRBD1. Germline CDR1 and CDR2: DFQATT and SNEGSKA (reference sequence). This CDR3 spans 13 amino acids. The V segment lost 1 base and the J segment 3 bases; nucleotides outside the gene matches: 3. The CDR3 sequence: CSARVRGLYEQYF. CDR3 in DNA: TGCAGTGCTAGAGTAAGGGGGCTCTACGAGCAGTACTTC.

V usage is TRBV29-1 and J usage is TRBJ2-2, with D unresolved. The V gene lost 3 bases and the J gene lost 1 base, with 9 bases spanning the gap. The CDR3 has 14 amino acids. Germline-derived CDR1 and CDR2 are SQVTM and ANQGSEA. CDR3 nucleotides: TGCAGCGTTGAGGCAGACCTGAACACCGGGGAGCTGTTTTTT. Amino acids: CSVEADLNTGELFF.

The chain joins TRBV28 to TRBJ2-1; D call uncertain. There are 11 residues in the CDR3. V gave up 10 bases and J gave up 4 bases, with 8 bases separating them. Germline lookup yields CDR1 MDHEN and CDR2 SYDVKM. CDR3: CAIGPYNEQFF. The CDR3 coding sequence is TGTGCCATCGGACCGTACAATGAGCAGTTCTTC.

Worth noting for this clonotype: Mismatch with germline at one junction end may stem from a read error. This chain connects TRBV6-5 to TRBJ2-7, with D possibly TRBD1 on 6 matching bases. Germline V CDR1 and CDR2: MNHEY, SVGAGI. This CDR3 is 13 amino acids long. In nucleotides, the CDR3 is TGTGCCGGCAGCCCGGACAGCCCCTACGAGCAGTACTTC. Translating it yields CAGSPDSPYEQYF.

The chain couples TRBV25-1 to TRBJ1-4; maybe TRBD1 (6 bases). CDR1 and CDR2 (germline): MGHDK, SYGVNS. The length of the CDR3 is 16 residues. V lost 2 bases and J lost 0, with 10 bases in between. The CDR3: CASSEGQGTTNEKLFF. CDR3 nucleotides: TGTGCCAGCAGTGAAGGCCAGGGGACAACTAATGAAAAACTGTTTTTT.

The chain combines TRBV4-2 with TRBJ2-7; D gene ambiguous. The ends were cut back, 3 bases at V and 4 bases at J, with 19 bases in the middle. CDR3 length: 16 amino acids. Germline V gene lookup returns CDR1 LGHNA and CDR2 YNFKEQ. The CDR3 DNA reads TGTGCCAGCAGCCATGACCCGGGCCGCTTCAAATACGAGCAGTACTTC. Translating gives CASSHDPGRFKYEQYF.